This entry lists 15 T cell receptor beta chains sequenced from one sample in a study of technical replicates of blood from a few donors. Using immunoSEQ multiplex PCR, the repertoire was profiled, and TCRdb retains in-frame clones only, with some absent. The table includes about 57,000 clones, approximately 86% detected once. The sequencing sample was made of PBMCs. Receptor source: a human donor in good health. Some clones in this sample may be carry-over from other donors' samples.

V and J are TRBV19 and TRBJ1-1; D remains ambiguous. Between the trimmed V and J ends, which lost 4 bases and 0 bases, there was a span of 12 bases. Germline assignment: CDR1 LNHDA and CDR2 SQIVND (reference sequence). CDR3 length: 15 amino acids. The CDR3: CASSKNSAMNTEAFF. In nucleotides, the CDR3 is TGTGCCAGTAGTAAAAACAGTGCGATGAACACTGAAGCTTTCTTT.

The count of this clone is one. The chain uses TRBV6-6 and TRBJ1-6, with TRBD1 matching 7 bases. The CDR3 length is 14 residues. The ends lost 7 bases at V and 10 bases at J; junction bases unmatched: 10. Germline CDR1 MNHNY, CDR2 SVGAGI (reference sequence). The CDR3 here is CASKSGTVRSPLHF. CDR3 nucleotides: TGTGCCAGCAAGTCCGGGACAGTAAGGTCACCCCTCCACTTT.

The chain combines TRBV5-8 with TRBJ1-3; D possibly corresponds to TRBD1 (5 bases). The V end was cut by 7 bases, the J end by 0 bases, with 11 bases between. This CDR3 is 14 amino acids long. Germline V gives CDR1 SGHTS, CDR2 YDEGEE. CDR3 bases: TGTGCCAGCGAGAGTCAGGGCTCTGGAAACACCATATATTTT. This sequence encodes CASESQGSGNTIYF.

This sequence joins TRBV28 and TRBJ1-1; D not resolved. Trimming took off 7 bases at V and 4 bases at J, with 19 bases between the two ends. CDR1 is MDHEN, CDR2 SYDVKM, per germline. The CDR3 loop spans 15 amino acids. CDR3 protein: CASTGVRVWSTEAFF. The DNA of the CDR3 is TGTGCCAGCACCGGGGTAAGGGTTTGGAGCACTGAAGCTTTCTTT.

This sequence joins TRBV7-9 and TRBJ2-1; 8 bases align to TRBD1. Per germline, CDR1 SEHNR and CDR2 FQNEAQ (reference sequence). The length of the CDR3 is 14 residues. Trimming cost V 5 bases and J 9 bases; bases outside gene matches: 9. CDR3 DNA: TGTGCCAGCAGCACCCCGGGACAGGCGGTTGAGCAGTTCTTC. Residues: CASSTPGQAVEQFF. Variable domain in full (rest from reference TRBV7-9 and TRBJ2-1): DTGVSQNPRHKITKRGQNVTFRCDPISEHNRLYWYRQTLGQGPEFLTYFQNEAQLEKSRLLSDRFSAERPKGSFSTLEIQRTEQGDSAMYLCASSTPGQAVEQFFGPGTRLTVL.

CDR3 coding DNA: TGTGCCAGCTCACTGACGGAGGCAAGCCACGAGCAGTACTTC. It is translated as CASSLTEASHEQYF. This chain connects TRBV18 to TRBJ2-7; D is possibly TRBD2 (5 bases). CDR1 is KGHSH and CDR2 is LQKENI in the germline V gene. V lost 4 bases, J lost 5 bases, and 15 bases lay in between. The CDR3 runs to 14 residues.

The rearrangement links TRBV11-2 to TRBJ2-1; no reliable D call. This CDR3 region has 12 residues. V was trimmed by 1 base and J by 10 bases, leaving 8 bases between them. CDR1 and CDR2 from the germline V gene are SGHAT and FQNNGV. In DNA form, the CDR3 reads TGTGCCAGCAGCTTAGTATGGCACGAGCAGTTCTTC. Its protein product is CASSLVWHEQFF.

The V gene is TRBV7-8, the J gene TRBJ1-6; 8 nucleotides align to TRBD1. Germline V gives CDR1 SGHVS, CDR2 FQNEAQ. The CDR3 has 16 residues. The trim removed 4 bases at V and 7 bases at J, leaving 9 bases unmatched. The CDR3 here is CASSSRDRQVNSPLHF. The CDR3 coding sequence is TGTGCCAGCAGCTCCAGGGACAGGCAGGTGAATTCACCCCTCCACTTT.

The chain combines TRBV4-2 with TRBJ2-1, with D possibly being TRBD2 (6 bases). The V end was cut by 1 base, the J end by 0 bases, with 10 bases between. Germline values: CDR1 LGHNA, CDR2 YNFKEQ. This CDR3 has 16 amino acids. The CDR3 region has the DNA TGTGCCAGCAGCCAAGGCGGGGCCAGCTCCTACAATGAGCAGTTCTTC. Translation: CASSQGGASSYNEQFF.

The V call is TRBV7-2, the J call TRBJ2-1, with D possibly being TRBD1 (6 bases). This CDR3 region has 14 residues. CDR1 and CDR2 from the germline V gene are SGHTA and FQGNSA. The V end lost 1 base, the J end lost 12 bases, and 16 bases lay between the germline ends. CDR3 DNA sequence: TGTGCCAGCAGCTTAGAGCTAGGGCCCAGGGGGCAGTTCTTC. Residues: CASSLELGPRGQFF.

The CDR3 protein is CASSRGVVTEAFF. In DNA form, the CDR3 reads TGTGCCAGCTCCCGGGGGGTGGTCACTGAAGCTTTCTTT. The chain employs TRBV6-5 and TRBJ1-1; D may be TRBD1 (5 bases). Germline V gives CDR1 MNHEY, CDR2 SVGAGI. The CDR3 length is 13 residues. The V end was cut by 8 bases, the J end by 4 bases, with 14 bases between.

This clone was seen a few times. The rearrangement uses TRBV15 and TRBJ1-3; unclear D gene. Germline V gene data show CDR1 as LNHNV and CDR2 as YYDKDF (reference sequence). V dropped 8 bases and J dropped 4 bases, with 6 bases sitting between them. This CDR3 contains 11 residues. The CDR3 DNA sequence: TGTGCCACCTCTAGAGGAAACACCATATATTTT. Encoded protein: CATSRGNTIYF.

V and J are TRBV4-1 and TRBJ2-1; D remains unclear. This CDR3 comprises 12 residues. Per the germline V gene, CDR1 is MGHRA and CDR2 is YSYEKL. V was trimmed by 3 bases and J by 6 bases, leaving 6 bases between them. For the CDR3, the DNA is TGCGCCAGCAGCCACCTTTTCAATGAGCAGTTCTTC. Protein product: CASSHLFNEQFF.

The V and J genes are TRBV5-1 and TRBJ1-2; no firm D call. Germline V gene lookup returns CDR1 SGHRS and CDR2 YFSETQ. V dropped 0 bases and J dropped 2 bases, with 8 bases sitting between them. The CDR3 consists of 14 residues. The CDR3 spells CASSLGVLNYGYTF. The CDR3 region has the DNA TGCGCCAGCAGCTTGGGAGTGCTGAACTATGGCTACACCTTC.

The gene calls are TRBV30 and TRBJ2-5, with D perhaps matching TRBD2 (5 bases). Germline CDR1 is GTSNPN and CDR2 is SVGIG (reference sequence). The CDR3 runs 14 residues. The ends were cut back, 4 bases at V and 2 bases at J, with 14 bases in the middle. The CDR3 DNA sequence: TGTGCCTGGACCCGAGGGTTGGGTCAAGAGACCCAGTACTTC. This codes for CAWTRGLGQETQYF.